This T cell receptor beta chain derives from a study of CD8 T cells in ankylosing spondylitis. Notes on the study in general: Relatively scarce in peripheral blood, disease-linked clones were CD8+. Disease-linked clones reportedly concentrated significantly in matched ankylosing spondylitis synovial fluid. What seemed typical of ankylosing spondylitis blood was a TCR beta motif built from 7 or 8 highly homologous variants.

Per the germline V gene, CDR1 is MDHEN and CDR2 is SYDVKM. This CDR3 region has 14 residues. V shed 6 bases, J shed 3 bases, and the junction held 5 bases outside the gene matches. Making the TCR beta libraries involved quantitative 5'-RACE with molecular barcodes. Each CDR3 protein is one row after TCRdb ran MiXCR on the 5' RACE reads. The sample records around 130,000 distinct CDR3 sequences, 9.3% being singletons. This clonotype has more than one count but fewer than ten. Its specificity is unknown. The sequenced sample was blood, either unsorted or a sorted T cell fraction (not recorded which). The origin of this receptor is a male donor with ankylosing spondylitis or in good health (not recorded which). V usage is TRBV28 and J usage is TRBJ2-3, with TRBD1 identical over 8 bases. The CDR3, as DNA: TGTGCCAGCAGCGGACAGGGTGGAACAGATACGCAGTATTTT. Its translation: CASSGQGGTDTQYF.